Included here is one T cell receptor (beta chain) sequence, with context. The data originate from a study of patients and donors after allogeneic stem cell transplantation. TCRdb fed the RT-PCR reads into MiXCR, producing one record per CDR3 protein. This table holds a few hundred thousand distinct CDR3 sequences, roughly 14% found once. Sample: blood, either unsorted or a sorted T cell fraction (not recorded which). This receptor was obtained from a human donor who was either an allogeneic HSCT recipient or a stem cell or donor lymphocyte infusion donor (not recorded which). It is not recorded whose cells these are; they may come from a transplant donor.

The CDR3 reads CASSTRTSGEETQYF. CDR3 sequence (DNA): TGCGCCAGCAGCACCAGGACTAGCGGGGAAGAGACCCAGTACTTC. This sequence joins TRBV5-1 and TRBJ2-5; 12 nucleotides agree with TRBD2. V lost 4 bases and J lost 3; bases outside the gene matches: 4. Germline V gene data show CDR1 as SGHRS and CDR2 as YFSETQ. The CDR3 runs to 15 residues.